This T cell receptor (beta chain) is from a study of control samples from healthy donors and cancer patients (TCRdb year 2020). Regarding this clone: Its antigen remains undetermined. Within one base of it there is no much larger clone, and no base qualities were kept.

The library was obtained by the immunoSEQ multiplex PCR assay. The immuneACCESS repertoire file appears here via TCRdb, limited to in-frame rearrangements. These files lack a portion of the clones; in checked studies, under half of the deficit traces to unresolved V genes, and the cause of the others is not known. Counted in this sample were more than 95,000 clones; about 90% of them appeared once. Roughly 2% of the sample belongs to the ten largest clones. V gives up 4 bases and J gives up 8 bases, and the segment between their germline ends measures 19 bases. From the cysteine through the phenylalanine, the CDR3 covers 15 amino acids. CDR3 DNA is the only sequence kept; it has 45 bases, read in frame from the first base. Sequences SGDLS (CDR1) and YYNGEE (CDR2) are obtained from the germline V gene.

The sample comprised blood. This TCR derives from a young man in good health. The sequence links TRBV9 to TRBJ2-1; TRBD2 could be the D gene, as 5 bases match. CDR3 loop: CASSPKGPRADEQFF. The bases are TGTGCCAGCAGCCCGAAAGGTCCCCGAGCGGATGAGCAGTTCTTC.